The text below deals with one T cell receptor beta chain. This clone was detected only once. Its antigen is currently not known. Base qualities are not provided; no much larger clone lies one nucleotide away. Donors formed part of the validation cohort, which comprised over a hundred subjects and was distinct from the first cohort of several hundred subjects. These data originate in a study of cytomegalovirus exposure and HLA in healthy donors (dated by TCRdb to 2015 to 2018). Study-wide context: According to a later analysis, the roughly 120 validation repertoires were produced on the same platform as the 666 repertoires of the first cohort. The study aimed to test whether cataloging public T cell receptors could reveal signatures of past pathogen exposure. In addition to the first cohort of 666 subjects, a separate validation cohort of 100 to 150 different subjects was used. To predict cytomegalovirus infection status, the study brought together high-throughput TCR immunosequencing, statistical association of individual TCRs with disease status, and machine learning. Results and caveats for the whole study, not just this receptor: Across donors, most TCR sequences were observed very rarely, whereas some public TCRs were present in many individuals. The classifier was reported to diagnose cytomegalovirus status with high specificity and sensitivity in both the original and validation cohorts. All 120 or so repertoires were used to score co-occurrence in the validation cohort in a later analysis, because that analysis had no HLA typing for the cohort. The study listed 164 TCR beta chains as associated with cytomegalovirus. According to the authors, the approach could potentially be generalized to other disease states and immunological phenotypes. In vitro tests confirmed that a few of the cytomegalovirus-associated TCR beta chains recognize cytomegalovirus antigens. A later analysis found that TCRs clustered in the first cohort also tended to co-occur in the 95 to 150 validation repertoires, with 94% of cluster scores above 0.

The library relied on the immunoSEQ multiplex PCR assay. The paper's processing steps were these. A statistical classification framework was built to diagnose cytomegalovirus status from the catalog of TCR beta chain sequences. Not all clones reach the TCRdb copy of this immuneACCESS table, which keeps in-frame sequences only. Checked studies attribute under half of the gap to unresolved V genes and leave the rest unexplained. The D gene and trimming were derived from the DNA, and the V and J assignments and clone size from that table. The sample profile shows over 55,000 clones; more than 80% of them were found once. Of the sample, about 3% is held by the ten largest clones. This clonotype was obtained from a man aged 18 to 30 in good health and CMV-seronegative. The source material was PBMCs.

The CDR3 protein is CASSLRDSNTGELFF. The sequence in DNA is TGTGCCAGCAGCTTACGGGACAGCAACACCGGGGAGCTGTTTTTT. In this chain, TRBV7-8 is recombined with TRBJ2-2; 7 nucleotides in the junction match TRBD1. Inclusive of the bounding cysteine and phenylalanine, the CDR3 is 15 residues long. This entry keeps only the CDR3 DNA: 45 bases, framed from base 1. Unmatched junction bases come to 2, with V trimmed by 2 bases and J by 2 bases. The germline V gene yields SGHVS for CDR1 and FQNEAQ for CDR2.